This T cell receptor (beta chain) was identified during a study of blood T cell repertoires in COVID-19. Participant-reported clinical history was the basis for cohort assignment. Two negative PCRs, clearance, or symptom resolution had been documented for recovered Cohort 3 donors. Only in-frame clones appear in the TCRdb table, and some are missing; sequencing was by immunoSEQ multiplex PCR. Here the sample spans some 200,000 clones, 84% being singletons. The clonotype was recovered from a man aged 40-49 years who had recovered from COVID-19. Sequencing input: PBMCs or T cells enriched from blood (not recorded which).

The CDR3 DNA is TGTGCCAGCAGGAAGGGGGGGGGAGCCTACGAGCAGTACTTC. This codes for CASRKGGGAYEQYF. The chain has TRBV6-5 and TRBJ2-7, with a possible D match to TRBD2 (7 bases). The CDR3 spans 14 residues. Deletions cut 6 bases from V and 2 bases from J, with 14 bases between. Germline assignment: CDR1 MNHEY and CDR2 SVGAGI.